The text below deals with one T cell receptor beta chain. Its antigen is unknown. This sample was taken from a study of graft-versus-host responses after intestinal transplantation. The table came from immunoSEQ multiplex PCR; TCRdb's copy has only in-frame clones and leaves some out. This table has around 30,000 clones, over 60% appearing once. Study-wide results and limits: Allografts carried high graft-versus-host to host-versus-graft clonal ratios in patients having graft-donor T cell macrochimerism.

The CDR3 is 18 residues long. V lost 5 bases and J lost 1; bases outside the gene matches: 15. Germline CDR1 and CDR2: SEHNR and FQNEAQ (reference sequence). The graft tissue was processed, and this released both intraepithelial and lamina propria lymphocytes. The rearrangement links TRBV7-9 to TRBJ1-2; 8 positions agree with TRBD1. The specimen comprised ileum tissue, sampled 98 days after intestinal transplantation. The TCR sequence derives from a human patient who received an intestinal transplant, so some T cells may come from the graft donor. In DNA form, the CDR3 reads TGTGCCAGCAGCCCACAGTATCGAGAGACAGGGGATAACTATGGCTACACCTTC. Its protein is CASSPQYRETGDNYGYTF.